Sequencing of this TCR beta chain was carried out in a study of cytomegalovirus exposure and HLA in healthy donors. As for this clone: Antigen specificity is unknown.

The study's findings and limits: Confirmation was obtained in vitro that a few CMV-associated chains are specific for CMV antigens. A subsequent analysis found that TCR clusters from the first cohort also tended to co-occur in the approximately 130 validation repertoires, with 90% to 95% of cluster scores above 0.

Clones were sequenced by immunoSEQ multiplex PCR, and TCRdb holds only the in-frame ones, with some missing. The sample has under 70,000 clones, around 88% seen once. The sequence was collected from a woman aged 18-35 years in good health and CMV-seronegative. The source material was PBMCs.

The CDR3 nucleotides read TGTGCCAGCAGCTTGGCCGGGACAGGGTATGATGAAGCTTTCTTT. It codes for CASSLAGTGYDEAFF. The chain employs TRBV7-2 and TRBJ1-1, with 9 bases identical to TRBD1. The CDR3 runs 15 residues. Germline-derived CDR1 and CDR2 are SGHTA and FQGNSA. V was clipped by 3 bases and J by 7 bases; unmatched bases: 9.